One T cell receptor (beta chain) is described in this entry. Sequencing used immunoSEQ multiplex PCR; TCRdb keeps in-frame clones, though not all of them. In the table there are fewer than 400,000 clones, under 70% of which are singletons. The V gene's germline CDR1 is SGHRS and CDR2 YFSETQ. Trimming took 4 bases from V and 3 from J, leaving 13 bases between them. The CDR3 spans 15 residues. This sample is part of a study of cytotoxic CD8 clonotypes in ibrutinib-treated CLL. The receptor comes from a human donor with chronic lymphocytic leukemia. The sample was PBMCs, taken after 36 months of ibrutinib treatment. V and J are TRBV5-1 and TRBJ2-2, with no clear D. The CDR3 coding sequence is TGCGCCAGCAGCCCCCATACCGTGCACACCGGGGAGCTGTTTTTT. It codes for CASSPHTVHTGELFF.